This T cell receptor beta chain was sequenced for a study of blood T cell repertoires in COVID-19. The table came from immunoSEQ multiplex PCR; TCRdb's copy has only in-frame clones and leaves some out. The table shows fewer than 65,000 clones, with around 87% occurring only once. The length of the CDR3 is 16 residues. Germline V gives CDR1 MDHEN, CDR2 SYDVKM. V was clipped by 1 base and J by 5 bases, with 17 bases between them. The chain uses TRBV28 and TRBJ2-5; D is possibly TRBD1 (6 bases). The sample comprised peripheral blood. This receptor was obtained from a woman in her sixties with COVID-19, enrolled during active disease. The chain's CDR3 is CASSLLEGGVQETQYF. The DNA for the CDR3 is TGTGCCAGCAGTTTATTAGAAGGGGGTGTCCAGGAGACCCAGTACTTC.